The 9 T cell receptor beta chains below all came from one sample that was sequenced in a study of shared clonotypes between healthy human individuals. Sequencing used immunoSEQ multiplex PCR; TCRdb keeps in-frame clones, though not all of them. This table holds 400,000 to 600,000 clones, roughly 95% found once. The sequencing input was naive CD4+ T cells sorted from blood. As to subset: CD45RA+ positively selected. Receptor source: a woman aged 25 to 45 in good health.

The V call is TRBV7-9, the J call TRBJ2-3; 7 positions agree with TRBD2. J was trimmed by 3 bases and V by 6 bases; bases with no gene match: 3. This CDR3 is 13 amino acids long. Germline CDR1 is SEHNR and CDR2 is FQNEAQ (reference sequence). The CDR3: CASSYGGTDTQYF. CDR3 nucleotides: TGTGCCAGCAGTTACGGGGGGACAGATACGCAGTATTTT.

This chain joins TRBV19 and TRBJ1-5; TRBD1 matches 10 bases. The CDR3 is made up of 16 amino acids. The germline CDR1 and CDR2 sequences are LNHDA and SQIVND (reference sequence). Trimming took 6 bases from V and 4 from J; bases not matched to a gene: 9. In DNA form, the CDR3 reads TGTGCCAGTAGCCCTATCCCGGGACAGGGGAATCAGCCCCAGCATTTT. This encodes CASSPIPGQGNQPQHF. The full variable domain, rest sourced from reference TRBV19 and TRBJ1-5, is DGGITQSPKYLFRKEGQNVTLSCEQNLNHDAMYWYRQDPGQGLRLIYYSQIVNDFQKGDIAEGYSVSREKKESFPLTVTSAQKNPTAFYLCASSPIPGQGNQPQHFGDGTRLSIL.

The chain has TRBV14 and TRBJ2-6, with 9 positions matching TRBD1. The CDR3 has 19 amino acids. Losses at the gene ends were 3 bases for V and 0 bases for J; bases not matched to a gene: 9. Per germline, CDR1 SGHDN and CDR2 FVKESK. Written as DNA, the CDR3 is TGTGCCAGCAGCCACGACGGGACAGGGTGGTCCTCTGGGGCCAACGTCCTGACTTTC. This sequence encodes CASSHDGTGWSSGANVLTF.

The J gene is TRBJ2-2, the V gene TRBV19; 10 bases are shared with TRBD2. Germline V gene lookup returns CDR1 LNHDA and CDR2 SQIVND (reference sequence). V shed 4 bases, J shed 5 bases, and the junction held 4 bases outside the gene matches. The CDR3 totals 15 residues. The CDR3 DNA reads as TGTGCCAGTAGTAGGGTAGCGGGAGGTACCGGGGAGCTGTTTTTT. This gives the protein CASSRVAGGTGELFF.

This chain connects TRBV30 to TRBJ2-1; TRBD2 matches 7 bases. This CDR3 has 13 amino acids. Unmatched junction bases numbered 8, after V lost 5 bases and J lost 7 bases. Germline CDR1 is GTSNPN and CDR2 is SVGIG (reference sequence). In DNA form, the CDR3 reads TGTGCCTGGGCCCCAGCGGGATTAAATGAGCAGTTCTTC. Its protein product is CAWAPAGLNEQFF.

As to this clone: The same CDR3 is also encoded by other DNA sequences in this sample. The chain carries TRBV4-1 and TRBJ1-1; no firm D call. The CDR3 covers 14 residues. Germline-derived CDR1 and CDR2 are MGHRA and YSYEKL. Deletions cut 0 bases from V and 1 base from J, with 6 bases between. CDR3 bases: TGCGCCAGCAGCCAAGATCGTGGGAACACTGAAGCTTTCTTT. As protein: CASSQDRGNTEAFF.

The chain couples TRBV28 to TRBJ2-1, with TRBD1 identical over 9 bases. From germline, CDR1 is MDHEN and CDR2 SYDVKM. This CDR3 comprises 16 residues. The trim removed 5 bases at V and 4 bases at J, leaving 9 bases unmatched. CDR3 loop: CASSGSRDRDYNEQFF. The CDR3 DNA follows: TGTGCCAGCAGTGGAAGCCGGGACAGGGATTACAATGAGCAGTTCTTC.

The chain links TRBV10-3 to TRBJ2-7; D is undetermined. Per germline, CDR1 ENHRY and CDR2 SYGVKD. The CDR3 runs to 13 residues. The V gene lost 0 bases and the J gene lost 5 bases, with 8 bases spanning the gap. CDR3 amino acids: CAISESQLDEQYF. CDR3 nucleotide sequence: TGTGCCATCAGTGAGTCTCAGTTGGACGAGCAGTACTTC.

J is TRBJ2-1 and V is TRBV10-2; weak D call: TRBD1 (5 bases). Germline CDR1 WSHSY, CDR2 SAAADI. The CDR3 runs to 19 residues. The V and J ends lost 6 bases and 3 bases respectively, with 27 bases between them. The CDR3 DNA is TGCGCCAGCAGACCAGAGACGTGGGGCGTGGGCTACCGCTACAATGAGCAGTTCTTC. Translated, it gives CASRPETWGVGYRYNEQFF.